The 18 T cell receptor beta chains below all came from one sample that was sequenced in a study of T-cell memory formation after mild COVID-19. TCRdb ran MiXCR on the 5' RACE reads and lists one entry per CDR3 protein. The data show just under 550,000 distinct CDR3 sequences, with around 20% seen just once and around an eighth held by the top ten. What was sequenced was PBMCs or a T cell subset sorted from them (not recorded which). Receptors were obtained from an adult woman who had mild COVID-19 (a few samples of this study predate the infection). Cell type and time point are not known.

Concerning this clonotype itself: A clone one base away is much larger, so this may be a read error. The genes are TRBV7-2 and TRBJ2-6; unclear D gene. V was clipped by 3 bases and J by 2 bases, with 2 bases between them. The CDR3 contains 13 residues. In germline, CDR1 is SGHTA, CDR2 FQGNSA. CDR3: CASSFAGANVLTF. Written as DNA, the CDR3 is TGTGCCAGCAGCTTTGCTGGGGCCAACGTCCTGACTTTC.

This clonotype came up a few times. The CDR3 DNA reads as TGTGCCAGCAGTCCAACGGCAGGGGGCCCTGGGGCCAACGTCCTGACTTTC. This sequence encodes CASSPTAGGPGANVLTF. The chain couples TRBV12-3 or TRBV12-4 to TRBJ2-6; 8 bases align to TRBD1. V lost 5 bases, J lost 2 bases, and 8 bases stayed unmatched. The CDR3 totals 17 residues.

This clonotype has just a few counts. This sequence joins TRBV4-1 and TRBJ2-2, with D unresolved. In germline, CDR1 is MGHRA, CDR2 YSYEKL. V shed 1 base and J shed 6 bases, with 18 bases lying between them. The CDR3 is made up of 17 amino acids. The CDR3: CASSQVGRNRNAGELFF. DNA for the CDR3: TGCGCCAGCAGCCAAGTGGGCAGGAACCGCAACGCCGGGGAGCTGTTTTTT.

Many counts were recorded for this clonotype. This sequence joins TRBV7-2 and TRBJ2-1; TRBD2 matches at 7 bases. V lost 1 base and J lost 7; bases outside the gene matches: 19. Germline CDR1 SGHTA, CDR2 FQGNSA. The CDR3 loop spans 19 amino acids. CDR3 in amino acids: CASSLGMGVGGSFLNEQFF. In DNA form, the CDR3 reads TGTGCCAGCAGCTTAGGCATGGGTGTAGGCGGGAGCTTCCTGAATGAGCAGTTCTTC.

This clonotype was found a few times. The rearrangement uses TRBV5-1 and TRBJ1-2; D remains unclear. The CDR3 runs to 14 residues. Between the trimmed V and J ends, which lost 0 bases and 4 bases, there was a span of 10 bases. Per germline, CDR1 SGHRS and CDR2 YFSETQ. The chain's CDR3 is CASSLEKGFYGYTF. The CDR3 DNA is TGCGCCAGCAGCTTGGAAAAAGGGTTCTATGGCTACACCTTC.

This clonotype was seen only a few times. V is TRBV7-3 and J is TRBJ2-3, with 8 bases matching TRBD1. The J segment lost 6 bases and the V segment lost 4 bases, leaving 6 bases of the junction unmatched. The CDR3 has 14 residues. Germline assignment: CDR1 SGHTA and CDR2 FQGTGA. CDR3 DNA: TGTGCCAGCAGCTCCCAACAGGGGGTTGATACGCAGTATTTT. Its protein product is CASSSQQGVDTQYF. Full variable domain (outside the CDR3, taken from reference TRBV7-3 and TRBJ2-3): GAGVSQTPSNKVTEKGKYVELRCDPISGHTALYWYRQSLGQGPEFLIYFQGTGAADDSGLPNDRFFAVRPEGSVSTLKIQRTERGDSAVYLCASSSQQGVDTQYFGPGTRLTVL.

CDR3 sequence (DNA): TGTGCCAGCAGCGGCCAGAGGGTAGTAAACAGGGGGCTTGAAAAACTGTTTTTT. It encodes CASSGQRVVNRGLEKLFF. J is TRBJ1-4 and V is TRBV7-8, with TRBD1 matching 9 bases. V gave up 5 bases and J gave up 7 bases; unmatched junction bases: 17. From germline, CDR1 is SGHVS and CDR2 FQNEAQ. The CDR3 runs to 18 residues.

This chain links TRBV4-3 with TRBJ2-1; perhaps TRBD2 as D (5 bases). This CDR3 contains 17 residues. Between the trimmed V and J ends, which lost 4 bases and 6 bases, there was a span of 22 bases. Germline CDR1 reads LGHNA; CDR2 reads YSLEER. This CDR3 is CASSPYPGEGRVNEQFF. CDR3 sequence (DNA): TGCGCCAGCAGCCCTTACCCGGGTGAAGGGCGGGTCAATGAGCAGTTCTTC.

The rearrangement joins TRBV29-1 to TRBJ2-3, with D possibly matching TRBD2 (6 bases). CDR1 SQVTM and CDR2 ANQGSEA come from the germline V gene. The CDR3 totals 15 residues. V was pared by 7 bases and J by 0 bases, with 17 bases between. The DNA of the CDR3 is TGCAGCGGAGCCCCCGGCAGCGGGAGCACAGATACGCAGTATTTT. Its translation: CSGAPGSGSTDTQYF.

This clonotype was detected a few times. V and J are TRBV5-6 and TRBJ1-3; D is undetermined. Germline lookup yields CDR1 SGHDT and CDR2 YYEEEE. The CDR3 consists of 13 residues. V shed 6 bases and J shed 2 bases, with 9 bases lying between them. The CDR3 DNA reads TGTGCCAGCAATGTGTTCCCTGGAAACACCATATATTTT. This encodes CASNVFPGNTIYF.

The rearrangement links TRBV7-9 to TRBJ1-3; D gene uncertain. CDR3 length equals 16 residues. Between the trimmed V and J ends, which lost 4 bases and 0 bases, there was a span of 13 bases. The germline gives CDR1 SEHNR, CDR2 FQNEAQ (reference sequence). CDR3 sequence (DNA): TGTGCCAGCAGCTCCGGGCCCGGGTTCTCTGGAAACACCATATATTTT. Amino acids: CASSSGPGFSGNTIYF.

This clonotype was seen at least ten times. The chain recombines TRBV19 with TRBJ2-5, with 8 bases that match TRBD2. The trim removed 6 bases at V and 3 bases at J, leaving 9 bases unmatched. Germline V lookup: CDR1 LNHDA, CDR2 SQIVND (reference sequence). The CDR3 covers 15 residues. CDR3 loop: CASSETSAGEETQYF. CDR3 coding DNA: TGTGCCAGTAGCGAGACTAGCGCAGGAGAAGAGACCCAGTACTTC.

This clonotype has more than one count but fewer than ten. J is TRBJ1-4 and V is TRBV12-3 or TRBV12-4, with D perhaps TRBD1 (5 bases). The CDR3 is 14 residues long. Trimming took off 6 bases at V and 6 bases at J, with 14 bases between the two ends. CDR3 in DNA: TGTGCCAGCAGGCCCAGGGCTCTCGATGAAAAACTGTTTTTT. This gives the protein CASRPRALDEKLFF.

This clonotype has just a few counts. The V and J genes are TRBV7-2 and TRBJ2-2; D is possibly TRBD1 or TRBD2 (6 bases each). V gave up 3 bases and J gave up 7 bases, with 12 bases separating them. Germline CDR1 SGHTA, CDR2 FQGNSA. This CDR3 comprises 14 residues. This CDR3 is CASSFWGAVGELFF. The CDR3 region has the DNA TGTGCCAGCAGCTTCTGGGGGGCTGTCGGGGAGCTGTTTTTT.

The table lists this clonotype with a few counts. Here the CDR3 reads CASSYPPSGGTPSYEQYF. The CDR3 coding sequence is TGCGCCAGCAGCTACCCCCCTAGCGGGGGGACGCCCTCCTACGAGCAGTACTTC. The chain couples TRBV5-1 to TRBJ2-7; 11 bases map to TRBD2. The germline V gene encodes CDR1 SGHRS and CDR2 YFSETQ. The CDR3 consists of 18 residues. Trimming took 3 bases from V and 0 from J; bases not matched to a gene: 11. Looking up the rest from reference TRBV5-1 and TRBJ2-7 gives the full variable domain: KAGVTQTPRYLIKTRGQQVTLSCSPISGHRSVSWYQQTPGQGLQFLFEYFSETQRNKGNFPGRFSGRQFSNSRSEMNVSTLELGDSALYLCASSYPPSGGTPSYEQYFGPGTRLTVT.

At least ten counts were recorded for this clonotype. The J gene is TRBJ2-1, the V gene TRBV6-5; D is possibly TRBD2 (6 bases). The CDR3 extends over 14 amino acids. Trimming left V 4 bases short and J 2 bases short, with 9 bases between. CDR1 and CDR2 from the germline V gene are MNHEY and SVGAGI. CDR3 loop: CASSSGGAYNEQFF. CDR3 coding DNA: TGTGCCAGCAGTTCAGGAGGGGCCTACAATGAGCAGTTCTTC.

The V gene is TRBV30, the J gene TRBJ1-2, with 7 bases lining up with TRBD1. The J segment lost 0 bases and the V segment lost 6 bases, leaving 7 bases of the junction unmatched. This CDR3 spans 14 amino acids. CDR1 is GTSNPN, CDR2 SVGIG, per germline (reference sequence). The CDR3, as DNA: TGTGCCTGCTTCAGGGGGTTACCTAACTATGGCTACACCTTC. Amino acid sequence: CACFRGLPNYGYTF. Full variable domain (missing parts from reference TRBV30 and TRBJ1-2): SQTIHQWPATLVQPVGSPLSLECTVEGTSNPNLYWYRQAAGRGLQLLFYSVGIGQISSEVPQNLSASRPQDRQFILSSKKLLLSDSGFYLCACFRGLPNYGYTFGSGTRLTVV.

This clonotype was counted a few times. The chain recombines TRBV10-3 with TRBJ1-1; D not resolved. The CDR3 runs 13 residues. Trimming stripped 0 bases from V and 3 bases from J, with 5 bases between. Per the germline V gene, CDR1 is ENHRY and CDR2 is SYGVKD. CDR3 DNA sequence: TGTGCCATCAGTGAGTCTGTGGACACTGAAGCTTTCTTT. The encoded protein is CAISESVDTEAFF.